A single sample gave rise to the 8 T cell receptor beta chains below, sequenced in a study of shared clonotypes between healthy human individuals. Assay used: immunoSEQ multiplex PCR; TCRdb lists only in-frame clones, some missing. The repertoire holds around 1.1 million clones, with roughly 80% as singletons. The specimen was memory CD4+ T cells from PBMCs. Subset reported: CD45RA-negative fraction. The receptors here all came from a young man in good health. Some clones in this sample may be carry-over from other donors' samples.

This chain's CDR3 is CASSSTGSGTPGELFF. CDR3 DNA sequence: TGTGCCAGCAGTTCCACGGGTAGCGGGACACCCGGGGAGCTGTTTTTT. The J gene is TRBJ2-2, the V gene TRBV28, with 8 bases lining up with TRBD2. After removal of 4 bases from V and 6 bases from J, the junction contained 10 bases not matched to a gene. Germline CDR1 MDHEN, CDR2 SYDVKM. This CDR3 is built from 16 residues.

V and J are TRBV4-1 and TRBJ2-3, with TRBD2 matching 11 bases. Germline assignment: CDR1 MGHRA and CDR2 YSYEKL. Trimming at V came to 4 bases and at J to 2 bases, leaving 8 bases not matched to a gene. This CDR3 comprises 17 residues. The CDR3 DNA is TGCGCCAGCAGCCCTCTCGATAGCGGGAGGGCCACAGATACGCAGTATTTT. Translating it yields CASSPLDSGRATDTQYF.

The chain has TRBV30 and TRBJ1-6, with D perhaps matching TRBD1 (5 bases). This CDR3 contains 12 residues. The germline CDR1 and CDR2 sequences are GTSNPN and SVGIG (reference sequence). V was clipped by 5 bases and J by 11 bases, with 13 bases between them. CDR3 protein: CAWGEGLTPLHF. In DNA form, the CDR3 reads TGTGCCTGGGGAGAGGGACTGACACCCCTCCACTTT.

This chain joins TRBV15 and TRBJ1-5; tentative D call: TRBD1 (6 bases). V dropped 1 base and J dropped 6 bases, with 19 bases sitting between them. Germline CDR1 LNHNV, CDR2 YYDKDF (reference sequence). CDR3 length: 17 amino acids. The CDR3 loop is CATSRGNLGAEFQPQHF. The CDR3 DNA reads as TGTGCCACCAGCAGAGGAAATTTGGGGGCCGAATTTCAGCCCCAGCATTTT.

The rearrangement joins TRBV7-2 to TRBJ2-5; weak D call: TRBD2 (5 bases). V was cut by 6 bases and J by 5 bases, with 13 bases left in between. CDR1 is SGHTA, CDR2 FQGNSA, per germline. CDR3 length: 13 amino acids. The CDR3 spells CASRKGDWETQYF. The CDR3 DNA reads TGTGCCAGCAGAAAGGGAGATTGGGAGACCCAGTACTTC. The full variable domain, in which reference TRBV7-2 and TRBJ2-5 provide the parts outside the CDR3, is GAGVSQSPSNKVTEKGKDVELRCDPISGHTALYWYRQSLGQGLEFLIYFQGNSAPDKSGLPSDRFSAERTGGSVSTLTIQRTQQEDSAVYLCASRKGDWETQYFGPGTRLLVL.

This clone was counted a few times. The chain carries TRBV7-2 and TRBJ2-7; 8 nucleotides agree with TRBD1. The CDR3 contains 14 residues. J gave up 7 bases and V 0 bases, and 5 bases lay outside the gene matches. Germline V gives CDR1 SGHTA, CDR2 FQGNSA. CDR3 region: CASSLAGQGREQYF. DNA of the CDR3: TGTGCCAGCAGCTTAGCCGGACAGGGCCGAGAGCAGTACTTC. Full variable domain (remainder filled in from reference TRBV7-2 and TRBJ2-7): GAGVSQSPSNKVTEKGKDVELRCDPISGHTALYWYRQSLGQGLEFLIYFQGNSAPDKSGLPSDRFSAERTGGSVSTLTIQRTQQEDSAVYLCASSLAGQGREQYFGPGTRLTVT.

The table lists this clone with a few counts. The sample holds other DNA sequences that translate to the same CDR3. The J gene is TRBJ2-7, the V gene TRBV20-1; D is uncertain. Per germline, CDR1 DFQATT and CDR2 SNEGSKA (reference sequence). The CDR3 sequence is 11 residues long. V was trimmed by 2 bases and J by 2 bases, leaving 4 bases between them. CDR3 protein: CSARPTYEQYF. The DNA for the CDR3 is TGCAGTGCTAGACCCACCTACGAGCAGTACTTC.

V is TRBV5-5 and J is TRBJ2-7; TRBD1 might be the D (5 bases). The CDR3 totals 14 residues. The germline V gene has CDR1 SGHKS and CDR2 YYEKEE (reference sequence). V shed 0 bases and J shed 5 bases, with 12 bases lying between them. The CDR3: CASSLVTATDEQYF. CDR3 DNA: TGTGCCAGCAGCTTGGTGACAGCTACCGACGAGCAGTACTTC.